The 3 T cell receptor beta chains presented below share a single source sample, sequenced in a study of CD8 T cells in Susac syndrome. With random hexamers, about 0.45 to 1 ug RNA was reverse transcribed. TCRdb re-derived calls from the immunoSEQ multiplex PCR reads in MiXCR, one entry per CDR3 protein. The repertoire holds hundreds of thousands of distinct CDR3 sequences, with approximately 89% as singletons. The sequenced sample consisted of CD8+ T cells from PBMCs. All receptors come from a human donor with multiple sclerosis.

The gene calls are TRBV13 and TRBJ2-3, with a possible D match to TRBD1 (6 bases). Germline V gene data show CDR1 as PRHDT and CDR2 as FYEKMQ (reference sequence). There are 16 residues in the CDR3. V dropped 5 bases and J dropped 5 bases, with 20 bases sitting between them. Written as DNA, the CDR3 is TGTGCCAGCAGCCTCTTTGGGGCAGGGGAAGGAGATACGCAGTATTTT. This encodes CASSLFGAGEGDTQYF.

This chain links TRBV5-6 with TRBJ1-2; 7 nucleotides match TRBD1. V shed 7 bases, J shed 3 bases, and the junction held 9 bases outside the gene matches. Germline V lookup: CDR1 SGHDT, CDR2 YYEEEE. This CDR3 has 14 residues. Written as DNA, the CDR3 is TGTGCCAGCCGGAAAAGGGGGCGCGACTATGGCTACACCTTC. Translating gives CASRKRGRDYGYTF.

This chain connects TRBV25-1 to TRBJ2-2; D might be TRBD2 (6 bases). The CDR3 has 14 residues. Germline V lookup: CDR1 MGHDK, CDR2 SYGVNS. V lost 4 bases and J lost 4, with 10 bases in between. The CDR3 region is CASSVGLLTGELFF. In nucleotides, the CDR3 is TGTGCCAGCAGTGTGGGACTGCTCACCGGGGAGCTGTTTTTT.